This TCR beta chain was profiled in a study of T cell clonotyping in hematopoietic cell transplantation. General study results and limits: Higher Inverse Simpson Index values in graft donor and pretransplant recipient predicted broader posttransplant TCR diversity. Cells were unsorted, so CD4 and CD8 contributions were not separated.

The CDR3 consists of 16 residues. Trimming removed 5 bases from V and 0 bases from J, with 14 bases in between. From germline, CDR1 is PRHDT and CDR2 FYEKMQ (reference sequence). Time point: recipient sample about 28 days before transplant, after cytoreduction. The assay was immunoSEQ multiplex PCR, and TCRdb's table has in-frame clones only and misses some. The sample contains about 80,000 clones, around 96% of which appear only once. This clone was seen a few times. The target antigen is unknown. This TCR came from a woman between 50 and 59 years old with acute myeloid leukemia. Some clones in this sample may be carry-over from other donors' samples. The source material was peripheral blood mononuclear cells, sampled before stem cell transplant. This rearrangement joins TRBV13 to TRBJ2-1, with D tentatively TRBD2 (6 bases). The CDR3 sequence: CASSTSTTSSYNEQFF. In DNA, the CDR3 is TGTGCCAGCAGCACTAGCACGACGAGCTCCTACAATGAGCAGTTCTTC.